This T cell receptor (beta chain) was captured by sequencing in a study of cytomegalovirus exposure and HLA in healthy donors. Overall study findings and caveats: The classifier reportedly diagnosed cytomegalovirus status with high specificity and sensitivity.

This CDR3 region has 15 residues. The V gene's germline CDR1 is SEHNR and CDR2 FQNEAQ (reference sequence). V gave up 5 bases and J gave up 7 bases; unmatched junction bases: 5. Assay used: immunoSEQ multiplex PCR; TCRdb lists only in-frame clones, some missing. The sample includes 330,000 or so clones, just over 85% of them seen just once. Concerning this clone itself: The antigen is not known.

This clonotype originated in a woman aged 18-29 years in good health and CMV-seronegative. The sequenced sample consisted of PBMCs. This sequence joins TRBV7-9 and TRBJ2-7, with TRBD2 identical over 16 bases. The CDR3: CASSPGTSGRAEQYF. In DNA form, the CDR3 reads TGTGCCAGCAGCCCAGGGACTAGCGGGAGGGCGGAGCAGTACTTC.